This T cell receptor beta chain came from a study of blood T cell repertoires in COVID-19. Trimming removed 0 bases at V and 5 bases at J, with 19 bases between. The CDR3 is 17 residues long. Looked up from germline, CDR1 is MNHEY and CDR2 is SMNVEV (reference sequence). Repertoires were generated with immunoSEQ multiplex PCR, while TCRdb's copy carries only in-frame clones and drops some. The repertoire holds some 300,000 clones, with roughly 90% as singletons. The V call is TRBV27, the J call TRBJ1-2, with a weak D call TRBD1 (5 bases). The sequence derives from a woman between 25 and 40 years old who had been exposed to COVID-19. The sequenced sample consisted of PBMCs or T cells enriched from blood (not recorded which). The CDR3 here is CASSLSRGQGDLYGYTF. The CDR3 nucleotides are TGTGCCAGCAGTTTATCGCGAGGTCAGGGCGATTTATATGGCTACACCTTC.